Below are 24 T cell receptor beta chains sequenced from a single sample in a study of blood T cell repertoires in COVID-19. The protocol was immunoSEQ multiplex PCR, while the TCRdb copy is restricted to in-frame clones and leaves out a portion. This table has approximately 280,000 clones, roughly 86% appearing once. Material: PBMCs or T cells enriched from blood (not recorded which). The receptors were gathered from a woman aged 55-69 years who had recovered from COVID-19.

The chain joins TRBV3-1 (or the pseudogene TRBV3-2) to TRBJ2-5; D gene ambiguous. This CDR3 comprises 13 residues. Deletions cut 3 bases from V and 0 bases from J, with 5 bases between. Germline-derived CDR1 and CDR2 are LGHDT and YNNKEL (reference sequence). The CDR3 loop reads CASSQSYQETQYF. CDR3 bases: TGTGCCAGCAGCCAGTCATACCAAGAGACCCAGTACTTC.

The V and J genes are TRBV28 and TRBJ1-2, with D perhaps matching TRBD1 (5 bases). Germline V gene data show CDR1 as MDHEN and CDR2 as SYDVKM. This CDR3 is 13 amino acids long. This CDR3 is CATDRPGPKGYTF. CDR3 sequence (DNA): TGTGCTACGGACCGTCCAGGGCCTAAGGGCTACACCTTC.

This chain links TRBV28 with TRBJ2-7; no reliable D call. Per germline, CDR1 MDHEN and CDR2 SYDVKM. Trimming stripped 8 bases from V and 4 bases from J, with 21 bases between. The CDR3 is 15 amino acids. CDR3 in DNA: TGTGCCAGCCGCCCCGGATCTAGGCCCATGTACGAGCAGTACTTC. It codes for CASRPGSRPMYEQYF.

To note about this clone: Other nucleotide sequences in the sample specify the same CDR3. The CDR3 here is CASSFGNTEAFF. The CDR3 DNA follows: TGTGCCAGCAGCTTCGGTAACACTGAAGCTTTCTTT. V usage is TRBV13 and J usage is TRBJ1-1; D is unclear. V lost 3 bases, J lost 2 bases, and 4 bases lay in between. The CDR3 totals 12 residues. Germline V lookup: CDR1 PRHDT, CDR2 FYEKMQ (reference sequence).

The chain carries TRBV30 and TRBJ1-6; the D gene is possibly TRBD1 (5 bases). V was shortened by 4 bases and J by 9 bases, with 13 bases between the two germline ends. CDR3 length equals 13 residues. From germline, CDR1 is GTSNPN and CDR2 SVGIG (reference sequence). The chain's CDR3 is CAWTPTGGSPLHF. DNA of the CDR3: TGTGCCTGGACCCCTACGGGGGGTTCACCCCTCCACTTT.

The chain is built from TRBV5-8 and TRBJ2-1; 14 bases map to TRBD2. There are 15 residues in the CDR3. The germline gives CDR1 SGHTS, CDR2 YDEGEE. After removal of 4 bases from V and 8 bases from J, the junction contained 5 bases not matched to a gene. The CDR3 region has the DNA TGTGCCAGCAGCGGGGGACTAGCGGGAGAAGATGAGCAGTTCTTC. Translated: CASSGGLAGEDEQFF.

This chain uses TRBV29-1 with TRBJ2-1; 10 positions agree with TRBD2. This CDR3 is built from 11 residues. Looked up from germline, CDR1 is SQVTM and CDR2 is ANQGSEA. V was clipped by 5 bases and J by 15 bases; unmatched bases: 7. CDR3 nucleotide sequence: TGCAGCGTTACGAGCGGGGGGGGTTGGTTCTTC. Translation: CSVTSGGGWFF.

The chain joins TRBV15 to TRBJ2-7, with D perhaps TRBD2 (6 bases). CDR3 length: 16 amino acids. Trimming took off 3 bases at V and 3 bases at J, with 18 bases between the two ends. CDR1 and CDR2 (germline): LNHNV, YYDKDF (reference sequence). The CDR3 is CATSRSTGTLDYEQYF. The CDR3 bases are TGTGCCACCAGCAGGTCCACCGGGACTTTGGACTACGAGCAGTACTTC.

The chain links TRBV4-1 to TRBJ2-3; 7 nucleotides agree with TRBD2. V lost 0 bases to trimming and J lost 2 bases; unmatched junction nucleotides: 8. Germline CDR1 MGHRA, CDR2 YSYEKL. The CDR3 contains 17 residues. The chain's CDR3 is CASSQEETGGVTDTQYF. The DNA for the CDR3 is TGCGCCAGCAGCCAAGAGGAAACGGGGGGTGTCACAGATACGCAGTATTTT.

The chain uses TRBV27 and TRBJ2-3; TRBD2 agrees at 11 bases. Unmatched junction bases numbered 0, after V lost 2 bases and J lost 5 bases. Germline V lookup: CDR1 MNHEY, CDR2 SMNVEV (reference sequence). The CDR3 is made up of 14 amino acids. The CDR3, as DNA: TGTGCCAGCAGTTTACTAGCGGGGGGAGATACGCAGTATTTT. This sequence encodes CASSLLAGGDTQYF.

This rearrangement joins TRBV7-8 to TRBJ2-2, with a possible D match to TRBD2 (6 bases). Germline lookup yields CDR1 SGHVS and CDR2 FQNEAQ. This CDR3 is 15 amino acids long. Trimming took 6 bases from V and 6 from J, leaving 17 bases between them. In nucleotides, the CDR3 is TGTGCCAGCAGTCCCCTTGCGGGGTACGCCGGGGAGCTGTTTTTT. It is translated as CASSPLAGYAGELFF.

This chain uses TRBV7-3 with TRBJ2-3, with 8 bases fitting TRBD2. V gave up 5 bases and J gave up 6 bases; unmatched junction bases: 10. This CDR3 region has 15 residues. The germline V gene has CDR1 SGHTA and CDR2 FQGTGA. Here the CDR3 reads CASSAGGEVLDTQYF. The DNA for the CDR3 is TGTGCCAGCAGCGCCGGGGGGGAGGTGTTGGATACGCAGTATTTT.

The rearrangement links TRBV3-1 (or the pseudogene TRBV3-2) to TRBJ2-1; 9 bases align to TRBD2. V gave up 4 bases and J gave up 7 bases; unmatched junction bases: 5. CDR3 size: 14 residues. CDR1 LGHDT and CDR2 YNNKEL come from the germline V gene (reference sequence). Here the CDR3 DNA reads TGTGCCAGCAGCCTTAGCGGGAGCGGTAATGAGCAGTTCTTC. Protein: CASSLSGSGNEQFF.

The V call is TRBV2, the J call TRBJ2-5; the match to TRBD2 covers 10 bases. This CDR3 region has 17 residues. In germline, CDR1 is SNHLY, CDR2 FYNNEI. V was pared by 3 bases and J by 5 bases, with 12 bases of the junction left unmatched. The CDR3 DNA is TGTGCCAGCAGTGACGGGCTAGCGGGAGTGGGGGGGGAGACCCAGTACTTC. Translating it yields CASSDGLAGVGGETQYF.

The chain recombines TRBV6-5 with TRBJ1-5; TRBD1 aligns across 8 bases. In germline, CDR1 is MNHEY, CDR2 SVGAGI. The length of the CDR3 is 14 residues. The ends lost 5 bases at V and 7 bases at J; junction bases unmatched: 7. In DNA form, the CDR3 reads TGTGCCAGCAGTCAGACAGGGGTTGGCCAGCCCCAGCATTTT. Translation gives CASSQTGVGQPQHF.

For this clone: Other nucleotide sequences in the sample specify the same CDR3. The chain links TRBV4-1 to TRBJ2-1; TRBD1 is a possible D gene (5 bases). V was clipped by 3 bases and J by 0 bases, with 9 bases between them. The CDR3 spans 15 residues. The germline gives CDR1 MGHRA, CDR2 YSYEKL. This CDR3 is CASSQGPSSYNEQFF. The CDR3 DNA is TGCGCCAGCAGCCAGGGGCCAAGCTCCTACAATGAGCAGTTCTTC.

This chain connects TRBV24-1 to TRBJ2-5, with D possibly TRBD2 on 7 matching bases. V was cut by 3 bases and J by 8 bases, with 15 bases left in between. The CDR3 spans 14 residues. The germline gives CDR1 KGHDR, CDR2 SFDVKD. The CDR3 here is CATSDRGAQRTQYF. The DNA for the CDR3 is TGTGCCACCAGTGATCGGGGGGCCCAACGAACCCAGTACTTC.

The rearrangement links TRBV5-5 to TRBJ1-5, with a possible D match to TRBD1 (5 bases). The CDR3 contains 14 residues. In germline, CDR1 is SGHKS, CDR2 YYEKEE (reference sequence). V lost 6 bases to trimming and J lost 4 bases, with 14 bases between them. CDR3 sequence: CASTNWGGNQPQHF. CDR3 nucleotides: TGTGCCAGCACCAACTGGGGGGGGAATCAGCCCCAGCATTTT. Combining the CDR3 with reference TRBV5-5 and TRBJ1-5 gives the whole variable domain DAGVTQSPTHLIKTRGQQVTLRCSPISGHKSVSWYQQVLGQGPQFIFQYYEKEERGRGNFPDRFSARQFPNYSSELNVNALLLGDSALYLCASTNWGGNQPQHFGDGTRLSIL.

V is TRBV7-6 and J is TRBJ2-2, with D unclear. The CDR3 is 14 residues long. CDR1 and CDR2 from the germline V gene are SGHVS and FNYEAQ. The ends were cut back, 1 base at V and 2 bases at J, with 5 bases in the middle. CDR3 loop: CASSLDSNTGELFF. The CDR3 DNA is TGTGCCAGCAGCTTAGACTCTAACACCGGGGAGCTGTTTTTT.

This chain joins TRBV5-1 and TRBJ2-5, with D possibly matching TRBD1 (5 bases). The V end lost 2 bases, the J end lost 0 bases, and 11 bases lay between the germline ends. The CDR3 contains 15 residues. Germline assignment: CDR1 SGHRS and CDR2 YFSETQ. The chain's CDR3 is CASSLAGQYQETQYF. As DNA, the CDR3 is TGCGCCAGCAGCTTAGCAGGGCAGTACCAAGAGACCCAGTACTTC.

Only one count was recorded for this clone. Other DNA sequences in this sample translate to the same CDR3. V and J are TRBV18 and TRBJ2-6, with D uncertain. CDR1 and CDR2 from the germline V gene are KGHSH and LQKENI. Trimming pared 3 bases from V and 0 bases from J, leaving 3 bases between. The CDR3 has 14 amino acids. CDR3: CASSPRSGANVLTF. CDR3 in DNA: TGTGCCAGCTCACCCCGCTCTGGGGCCAACGTCCTGACTTTC.

J is TRBJ1-3 and V is TRBV5-1, with unresolved D. Germline loops: CDR1 SGHRS, CDR2 YFSETQ. Trimming cost V 4 bases and J 0 bases, with 11 bases left between them. The CDR3 length is 15 residues. Here the CDR3 DNA reads TGCGCCAGCAGCCTTCTGCCCGGCTCTGGAAACACCATATATTTT. Amino acid sequence: CASSLLPGSGNTIYF.

This chain joins TRBV7-3 and TRBJ2-5; 8 bases are shared with TRBD2. V trimming: 2 bases; J trimming: 4 bases; junction bases outside the gene matches: 6. Germline V gives CDR1 SGHTA, CDR2 FQGTGA. This CDR3 has 15 residues. CDR3 protein: CASSLGISGRETQYF. CDR3 in DNA: TGTGCCAGCAGCTTAGGAATCAGCGGGAGAGAGACCCAGTACTTC.

This clone came up a few times. This sequence joins TRBV23-1 and TRBJ1-2; 7 bases align to TRBD1. TRBV23-1 carries the ORF label, with uncertain function. The CDR3 extends over 14 amino acids. Germline trimming cut 3 bases from V and 9 bases from J; bases unmatched to any gene: 10. CDR3 amino acids: CASSHIDREMSYTF. The CDR3 DNA is TGCGCCAGCAGTCATATAGACAGGGAAATGAGCTACACCTTC.